The rows below give T cell receptor beta chains drawn from one sample of a study of breast tumors, draining lymph nodes, adjacent tissues. TCRdb ran MiXCR on the multiplex PCR reads and lists one entry per CDR3 protein. The table has 200,000 or so distinct CDR3 sequences, roughly 31% seen once. Sequenced input: axillary lymph node tissue. Receptors originate from a female donor with breast cancer. Some clones in this sample may be carry-over from other donors' samples. Both conserved end residues are part of each CDR3. The order of the fields is CDR3 length, clone size, V gene, D gene, J gene, CDR3 protein, CDR3 DNA. A D gene is named only where the DNA matches it firmly. Some rows mark clone size as missing; the rest say once, few, many or name a class of expanded clone.

CDR3 length: 16; clone size: -; V gene: TRBV6-1; D gene: TRBD1; J gene: TRBJ2-1; CDR3 protein: CASSDGTGGANNEQFF; CDR3 DNA: TGTGCCAGCAGTGATGGGACAGGGGGGGCCAACAATGAGCAGTTCTTC
CDR3 length: 13; clone size: many; V gene: TRBV11-2; D gene: -; J gene: TRBJ2-7; CDR3 protein: CASSVGLLYEQYF; CDR3 DNA: TGTGCCAGCAGCGTGGGACTCCTCTACGAGCAGTACTTC
CDR3 length: 14; clone size: many; V gene: TRBV12-3/TRBV12-4; D gene: -; J gene: TRBJ2-1; CDR3 protein: CASSRQVPGNEQFF; CDR3 DNA: TGTGCCAGCAGTCGACAGGTGCCCGGCAATGAGCAGTTCTTC
CDR3 length: 16; clone size: many; V gene: TRBV19; D gene: -; J gene: TRBJ1-2; CDR3 protein: CASSDTPTPSRGGYTF; CDR3 DNA: TGTGCCAGTAGCGATACCCCTACCCCCAGCCGGGGTGGCTACACCTTC
CDR3 length: 14; clone size: many; V gene: TRBV6-4; D gene: -; J gene: TRBJ2-3; CDR3 protein: CASSAQRGTDTQYF; CDR3 DNA: TGTGCCAGCAGTGCTCAAAGGGGCACAGATACGCAGTATTTT
CDR3 length: 13; clone size: few; V gene: TRBV11-2; D gene: -; J gene: TRBJ2-7; CDR3 protein: CASSLAGASEQYF; CDR3 DNA: TGTGCCAGCAGCTTAGCGGGGGCCTCCGAGCAGTACTTC
CDR3 length: 15; clone size: -; V gene: TRBV10-3; D gene: TRBD1; J gene: TRBJ1-6; CDR3 protein: CAISESGQGNSPLHF; CDR3 DNA: TGTGCCATCAGTGAGTCGGGACAGGGGAATTCACCCCTCCACTTT
CDR3 length: 15; clone size: many; V gene: TRBV7-2; D gene: -; J gene: TRBJ2-3; CDR3 protein: CASSSTYISTDTQYF; CDR3 DNA: TGTGCCAGCAGCTCTACCTACATTAGCACAGATACGCAGTATTTT
CDR3 length: 14; clone size: many; V gene: TRBV14; D gene: -; J gene: TRBJ2-7; CDR3 protein: CASSQLGTNHEQYF; CDR3 DNA: TGTGCCAGCAGCCAACTTGGGACAAACCACGAGCAGTACTTC
CDR3 length: 16; clone size: -; V gene: TRBV30; D gene: TRBD2; J gene: TRBJ2-1; CDR3 protein: CASSDSGGGSYNEQFF; CDR3 DNA: TGTGCCTCCTCGGATAGCGGGGGGGGCTCCTACAATGAGCAGTTCTTC
CDR3 length: 15; clone size: -; V gene: TRBV20-1; D gene: -; J gene: TRBJ2-3; CDR3 protein: CSAFPPVGNTDTQYF; CDR3 DNA: TGCAGTGCTTTTCCTCCCGTAGGGAACACAGATACGCAGTATTTT
CDR3 length: 15; clone size: -; V gene: TRBV15; D gene: -; J gene: TRBJ2-1; CDR3 protein: CATSTESLGHNEQFF; CDR3 DNA: TGTGCCACCAGCACGGAATCACTGGGGCACAATGAGCAGTTCTTC
CDR3 length: 14; clone size: many; V gene: TRBV7-8; D gene: -; J gene: TRBJ1-4; CDR3 protein: CASSPNRAQRKLFF; CDR3 DNA: TGTGCCAGCAGCCCGAACAGGGCCCAGAGGAAACTGTTTTTT
CDR3 length: 17; clone size: few; V gene: TRBV4-2; D gene: TRBD2; J gene: TRBJ2-3; CDR3 protein: CASRPLAGVDPTDTQYF; CDR3 DNA: TGTGCCAGCAGACCACTAGCGGGAGTGGACCCCACAGATACGCAGTATTTT
CDR3 length: 16; clone size: many; V gene: TRBV11-2; D gene: TRBD2; J gene: TRBJ2-1; CDR3 protein: CASSPRRSGEYNEQFF; CDR3 DNA: TGTGCCAGCAGCCCCAGGAGGAGCGGGGAGTACAATGAGCAGTTCTTC
CDR3 length: 19; clone size: many; V gene: TRBV20-1; D gene: TRBD2; J gene: TRBJ2-3; CDR3 protein: CSAQGWDSYLAGGPDTQYF; CDR3 DNA: TGCAGTGCTCAGGGCTGGGACAGTTACTTAGCGGGAGGGCCGGATACGCAGTATTTT
CDR3 length: 13; clone size: -; V gene: TRBV30; D gene: -; J gene: TRBJ2-2; CDR3 protein: CAFASSGDGELFF; CDR3 DNA: TGTGCCTTTGCTAGCTCCGGGGACGGGGAGCTGTTTTTT
CDR3 length: 15; clone size: many; V gene: TRBV4-3; D gene: -; J gene: TRBJ2-7; CDR3 protein: CASSQARWGRYEQYF; CDR3 DNA: TGCGCCAGCAGCCAGGCCCGGTGGGGGCGCTACGAGCAGTACTTC
CDR3 length: 16; clone size: many; V gene: TRBV6-5; D gene: TRBD1; J gene: TRBJ1-4; CDR3 protein: CASSSGQGPLREKLFF; CDR3 DNA: TGTGCCAGCAGTTCGGGACAGGGGCCCCTTCGTGAAAAACTGTTTTTT
CDR3 length: 13; clone size: -; V gene: TRBV5-1; D gene: -; J gene: TRBJ1-1; CDR3 protein: CASSLGGWTDAFF; CDR3 DNA: TGCGCCAGCAGCTTGGGAGGTTGGACTGACGCTTTCTTT
CDR3 length: 14; clone size: many; V gene: TRBV28; D gene: TRBD1; J gene: TRBJ1-2; CDR3 protein: CATGTGLTNYGYTF; CDR3 DNA: TGTGCCACGGGGACAGGCCTTACTAACTATGGCTACACCTTC
CDR3 length: 15; clone size: many; V gene: TRBV5-1; D gene: -; J gene: TRBJ2-7; CDR3 protein: CASSLAAGRGNEQYF; CDR3 DNA: TGCGCCAGCAGCTTGGCAGCAGGACGAGGCAACGAGCAGTACTTC
CDR3 length: 14; clone size: -; V gene: TRBV29-1; D gene: TRBD2; J gene: TRBJ2-1; CDR3 protein: CSVVTSGYPPPEFF; CDR3 DNA: TGCAGCGTTGTGACTAGCGGGTACCCACCCCCGGAGTTCTTC
CDR3 length: 16; clone size: -; V gene: TRBV28; D gene: -; J gene: TRBJ1-1; CDR3 protein: CASSLYPGEIGTEAFF; CDR3 DNA: TGTGCCAGCAGTTTGTATCCGGGGGAAATAGGCACTGAAGCTTTCTTT
CDR3 length: 15; clone size: -; V gene: TRBV29-1; D gene: TRBD1; J gene: TRBJ2-7; CDR3 protein: CSVEWLGQLSSEQYF; CDR3 DNA: TGCAGCGTTGAATGGCTGGGACAGCTCTCTTCCGAGCAGTACTTC
CDR3 length: 12; clone size: many; V gene: TRBV4-1; D gene: TRBD1; J gene: TRBJ1-3; CDR3 protein: CAGARGGNTIYF; CDR3 DNA: TGCGCCGGTGCCAGGGGGGGAAACACCATATATTTT
CDR3 length: 17; clone size: many; V gene: TRBV6-5; D gene: TRBD2; J gene: TRBJ2-2; CDR3 protein: CASSHSYSGRDTGELFF; CDR3 DNA: TGTGCCAGCAGTCACTCGTACAGCGGGAGGGACACCGGGGAGCTGTTTTTT
CDR3 length: 13; clone size: many; V gene: TRBV9; D gene: -; J gene: TRBJ1-2; CDR3 protein: CASSPGTPGGYTF; CDR3 DNA: TGTGCCAGCAGCCCGGGGACGCCCGGGGGCTACACCTTC
CDR3 length: 15; clone size: -; V gene: TRBV5-8; D gene: TRBD1; J gene: TRBJ2-2; CDR3 protein: CASTTGGSNTGELFF; CDR3 DNA: TGTGCCAGCACAACAGGGGGCTCGAACACCGGGGAGCTGTTTTTT
CDR3 length: 14; clone size: -; V gene: TRBV12-3/TRBV12-4; D gene: -; J gene: TRBJ2-1; CDR3 protein: CASGSNLLGNEQFF; CDR3 DNA: TGTGCCAGCGGCTCCAATTTGTTAGGCAATGAGCAGTTCTTC
CDR3 length: 15; clone size: -; V gene: TRBV4-2; D gene: TRBD1; J gene: TRBJ1-5; CDR3 protein: CASSQDKQGWEPQHF; CDR3 DNA: TGTGCCAGCAGCCAAGATAAACAGGGGTGGGAGCCCCAGCATTTT
CDR3 length: 12; clone size: many; V gene: TRBV5-1; D gene: -; J gene: TRBJ1-2; CDR3 protein: CASSRGDYGYTF; CDR3 DNA: TGCGCCAGCAGTAGGGGGGACTATGGCTACACCTTC
CDR3 length: 14; clone size: -; V gene: TRBV5-1; D gene: TRBD1; J gene: TRBJ2-5; CDR3 protein: CASSLGGQGETQYF; CDR3 DNA: TGCGCCAGCAGCTTGGGGGGACAGGGGGAGACCCAGTACTTC
CDR3 length: 15; clone size: many; V gene: TRBV19; D gene: TRBD1; J gene: TRBJ2-2; CDR3 protein: CASNSGTGWTGELFF; CDR3 DNA: TGTGCCAGTAACTCCGGGACAGGGTGGACCGGGGAGCTGTTTTTT
CDR3 length: 12; clone size: many; V gene: TRBV6-1; D gene: TRBD1; J gene: TRBJ2-1; CDR3 protein: CASLGQANEQFF; CDR3 DNA: TGTGCCAGCCTTGGACAGGCCAATGAGCAGTTCTTC
CDR3 length: 13; clone size: many; V gene: TRBV11-1; D gene: -; J gene: TRBJ2-5; CDR3 protein: CASSPMRAETQYF; CDR3 DNA: TGTGCCAGCAGCCCCATGCGGGCAGAGACCCAGTACTTC
CDR3 length: 12; clone size: -; V gene: TRBV7-2; D gene: -; J gene: TRBJ2-3; CDR3 protein: CATSGATDTQYF; CDR3 DNA: TGTGCCACTTCGGGGGCCACAGATACGCAGTATTTT